This entry is about one TCR beta chain. The data originate from a study of blood T cell repertoires in COVID-19. Study in general: T cells, B-cell-depleted T cells, or PBMCs provided the cDNA or gDNA that served as material.

This CDR3 is 15 amino acids long. The V and J ends lost 1 base and 9 bases respectively, with 16 bases between them. Per the germline V gene, CDR1 is MGHRA and CDR2 is YSYEKL. Seattle patients were enrolled during active infection and followed longitudinally. In the source study's methods: Nucleated cell counts were estimated from reference gene primer amplification. The protocol was immunoSEQ multiplex PCR, while the TCRdb copy is restricted to in-frame clones and leaves out a portion. V, J and clone size reflect that table, while D and trimming were determined from the DNA. The sample lists about 89,000 clones, just under 80% occurring once.

This sequence originates from a man between 65 and 79 years old with COVID-19, enrolled during active disease. The rearrangement uses TRBV4-1 and TRBJ2-1, with a possible D match to TRBD2 (5 bases). Sequencing was carried out using peripheral blood. The CDR3: CASSQVSSSHIEQFF. CDR3 in DNA: TGCGCCAGCAGCCAAGTTTCTAGCTCGCATATTGAGCAGTTCTTC.